These 19 T cell receptor beta chains share one sample of origin, sequenced in a study of OX40 agonist ivuxolimab in advanced cancers. The method was the immunoSEQ multiplex PCR assay. The source is immuneACCESS, and TCRdb retained only in-frame sequences with V and J called. Part of the clones is not carried over; for the studies checked, unresolved V genes explain less than half of this, and the remainder is unexplained. In all, the sample holds approximately 20,000 clones, and around 82% of those were seen once. The ten top clones hold about 10% of the sample. This material consisted of CD4+ or CD8+ T cells sorted from blood, taken in a trial of the OX40 agonist ivuxolimab. Receptors were obtained from an adult with an advanced solid tumor such as melanoma, head and neck, liver or kidney cancer.

This chain links TRBV5-1 with TRBJ1-4; D may be TRBD1 (5 bases). CDR3 size: 15 residues. V was pared by 0 bases and J by 13 bases, with 19 bases between. The germline V gene has CDR1 SGHRS and CDR2 YFSETQ. The CDR3 reads CASSLATGRGVGLFF. The CDR3 region has the DNA TGCGCCAGCAGCTTGGCTACAGGCCGCGGGGTGGGACTGTTTTTT.

The chain is built from TRBV9 and TRBJ1-5; TRBD1 agrees at 8 bases. V was pared by 4 bases and J by 7 bases, with 7 bases of the junction left unmatched. CDR1 is SGDLS and CDR2 is YYNGEE in the germline V gene. The CDR3 totals 14 residues. DNA for the CDR3: TGTGCCAGCAGCATTGGGACAGGAGGACAGCCCCAGCATTTT. This encodes CASSIGTGGQPQHF.

The V and J genes are TRBV7-8 and TRBJ2-7; D tentatively fits TRBD1 or TRBD2 (5 bases each). From germline, CDR1 is SGHVS and CDR2 FQNEAQ. CDR3 length equals 15 residues. V lost 2 bases, J lost 3 bases, and 14 bases lay in between. CDR3 sequence (DNA): TGTGCCAGCAGCTTAAGTGGGACGCGAATCTACGAGCAGTACTTC. This codes for CASSLSGTRIYEQYF.

This chain uses TRBV19 with TRBJ1-5, with D unclear. Germline V CDR1 and CDR2: LNHDA, SQIVND (reference sequence). Between the trimmed V and J ends, which lost 6 bases and 6 bases, there was a span of 9 bases. The CDR3 extends over 12 amino acids. As DNA, the CDR3 is TGTGCCAGTAGGGTCCGGGGTCAGCCCCAGCATTTT. Amino acid sequence: CASRVRGQPQHF.

The V call is TRBV5-6, the J call TRBJ2-1; TRBD2 agrees at 9 bases. Losses at the gene ends were 0 bases for V and 4 bases for J; bases not matched to a gene: 5. Germline CDR1 reads SGHDT; CDR2 reads YYEEEE. The CDR3 loop spans 16 amino acids. The CDR3 nucleotides read TGTGCCAGCAGCTTGGCGCTAGCGGGATTTTACAATGAGCAGTTCTTC. Its translation: CASSLALAGFYNEQFF.

This sequence joins TRBV25-1 and TRBJ2-7; D gene unclear. This CDR3 comprises 11 residues. Germline values: CDR1 MGHDK, CDR2 SYGVNS. V lost 8 bases and J lost 3, with 8 bases in between. In DNA form, the CDR3 reads TGTGCCAGCCGATTAAGCTACGAGCAGTACTTC. Its translation: CASRLSYEQYF.

This clone has just one count. CDR3 sequence (DNA): TGTGCCAGCAGCGTAGACGGGGGGACCTACGAGCAGTACTTC. Protein product: CASSVDGGTYEQYF. The rearrangement links TRBV9 to TRBJ2-7; 7 bases match TRBD2. The length of the CDR3 is 14 residues. Germline CDR1 is SGDLS and CDR2 is YYNGEE. The J segment lost 2 bases and the V segment lost 0 bases, leaving 2 bases of the junction unmatched.

This chain joins TRBV6-1 and TRBJ1-1; D is unclear. The CDR3 sequence is 16 residues long. Deletions cut 3 bases from V and 0 bases from J, with 14 bases between. CDR1 and CDR2 from the germline V gene are MNHNS and SASEGT. CDR3 nucleotides: TGTGCCAGCAGTGACCCCCAGGTACGGATGAACACTGAAGCTTTCTTT. As protein: CASSDPQVRMNTEAFF.

The chain combines TRBV19 with TRBJ2-7; D is possibly TRBD2 (5 bases). CDR1 and CDR2 (germline): LNHDA, SQIVND (reference sequence). Between the trimmed V and J ends, which lost 5 bases and 3 bases, there was a span of 14 bases. This CDR3 spans 14 amino acids. CDR3 amino acids: CASSSPAENYEQYF. The CDR3 DNA reads TGTGCCAGTAGTTCGCCAGCGGAGAACTACGAGCAGTACTTC.

This sequence joins TRBV27 and TRBJ2-2, with D hard to call. The CDR3 extends over 14 amino acids. The germline V gene has CDR1 MNHEY and CDR2 SMNVEV (reference sequence). Trimming removed 3 bases at V and 3 bases at J, with 8 bases between. The CDR3 loop is CASSFGTHTGELFF. The CDR3 region has the DNA TGTGCCAGCAGTTTTGGTACCCACACCGGGGAGCTGTTTTTT.

This clone was detected once. The J gene is TRBJ2-4, the V gene TRBV7-2, with D possibly being TRBD1 (6 bases). Germline V gene lookup returns CDR1 SGHTA and CDR2 FQGNSA. Trimming shortened V by 5 bases and J by 3 bases, and 11 bases separated the two germline ends. The CDR3 totals 14 residues. CDR3 sequence (DNA): TGTGCCAGCAGCAAACAGGGTGGCAAAAACATTCAGTACTTC. Protein: CASSKQGGKNIQYF.

This rearrangement joins TRBV7-9 to TRBJ1-1; D might be TRBD1 (6 bases). This CDR3 spans 12 amino acids. CDR1 and CDR2 from the germline V gene are SEHNR and FQNEAQ (reference sequence). V lost 7 bases and J lost 2, with 8 bases in between. The CDR3 region has the DNA TGTGCCAGCAAACAGGGCAACACTGAAGCTTTCTTT. Its protein is CASKQGNTEAFF.

The V call is TRBV9, the J call TRBJ2-1; TRBD2 matches at 7 bases. Trimming removed 3 bases from V and 7 bases from J; junction bases left unmatched: 7. Germline V gene data show CDR1 as SGDLS and CDR2 as YYNGEE. The CDR3 has 14 amino acids. CDR3 sequence (DNA): TGTGCCAGCAGCGAAGCCGGGACTACGAATGAGCAGTTCTTC. Its protein product is CASSEAGTTNEQFF.

For this clone: A read error may produce the germline difference seen at one junction end. The gene calls are TRBV7-7 and TRBJ2-5; 7 nucleotides align to TRBD1. Germline CDR1 SSHAT, CDR2 FNYEAQ (reference sequence). CDR3 length: 15 amino acids. CDR3 loop: CASSFRQGNQETQYF. As DNA, the CDR3 is TGTGCTAGCAGCTTCCGACAGGGAAACCAAGAGACCCAGTACTTC.

The chain is built from TRBV5-1 and TRBJ1-2, with 9 nucleotides matching TRBD1. Per germline, CDR1 SGHRS and CDR2 YFSETQ. This CDR3 contains 14 residues. The J segment lost 4 bases and the V segment lost 4 bases, leaving 5 bases of the junction unmatched. This CDR3 is CASSLTGGAYGYTF. The DNA for the CDR3 is TGCGCCAGCAGCCTAACAGGGGGCGCCTATGGCTACACCTTC.

V gene TRBV6-5 combines with J gene TRBJ1-5; D gene ambiguous. Per germline, CDR1 MNHEY and CDR2 SVGAGI. There are 15 residues in the CDR3. The V and J ends lost 0 bases and 5 bases respectively, with 11 bases between them. CDR3 coding DNA: TGTGCCAGCAGTTACTCGAACAGCCTTTATCAGCCCCAGCATTTT. It codes for CASSYSNSLYQPQHF.

This clone was counted only a few times. The chain employs TRBV11-2 and TRBJ2-7, with D perhaps TRBD2 (5 bases). This CDR3 has 14 amino acids. Trimming removed 1 base from V and 7 bases from J, with 14 bases in between. Germline V gives CDR1 SGHAT, CDR2 FQNNGV. This CDR3 is CASSLAGNKREQYF. DNA of the CDR3: TGTGCCAGCAGCTTAGCCGGGAATAAGCGGGAGCAGTACTTC.

The gene calls are TRBV7-9 and TRBJ1-1; TRBD1 might be the D (5 bases). The CDR3 covers 12 residues. The V gene lost 5 bases and the J gene lost 4 bases, with 8 bases spanning the gap. The germline V gene encodes CDR1 SEHNR and CDR2 FQNEAQ (reference sequence). For the CDR3, the DNA is TGTGCCAGCAGCCCTGGGGGCACTGAAGCTTTCTTT. It is translated as CASSPGGTEAFF. Drawing the rest from reference TRBV7-9 and TRBJ1-1, the complete variable domain is DTGVSQNPRHKITKRGQNVTFRCDPISEHNRLYWYRQTLGQGPEFLTYFQNEAQLEKSRLLSDRFSAERPKGSFSTLEIQRTEQGDSAMYLCASSPGGTEAFFGQGTRLTVV.

This rearrangement joins TRBV2 to TRBJ2-3; 7 nucleotides line up with TRBD2. The germline CDR1 and CDR2 sequences are SNHLY and FYNNEI. The CDR3 is 15 residues long. The trim removed 3 bases at V and 2 bases at J, leaving 5 bases unmatched. The CDR3 sequence is CASSEGGSLTDTQYF. Here the CDR3 DNA reads TGTGCCAGCAGTGAGGGAGGGTCCCTCACAGATACGCAGTATTTT.